This T cell receptor (beta chain) was sequenced in a study of molecular identifiers for immune sequencing clone quantification. Each CDR3 protein gets one entry after TCRdb re-called the PCR reads with MiXCR. The data hold 460,000 or so distinct CDR3 sequences, with about 25% observed a single time. Per germline, CDR1 GTSNPN and CDR2 SVGIG (reference sequence). The CDR3 covers 16 residues. Deletions cut 1 base from V and 3 bases from J, with 18 bases between. The sequenced sample consisted of naive CD8+ T cells from blood, with Jurkat cell RNA spiked in. Documented subset: FACS-sorted CD8+CD4-CCR7+CD45RA+ naive T cells. The J gene is TRBJ1-1, the V gene TRBV30; D remains unclear. The TCR originated in a human donor in good health. Some libraries in this study had Jurkat cell RNA spiked in. The CDR3 nucleotides are TGTGCCTGGAGTGGTAGCTTCGGCGTAGGTTACACTGAAGCTTTCTTT. Residues: CAWSGSFGVGYTEAFF.